The 6 T cell receptor beta chains below all came from one sample that was sequenced in a study of T cells after yellow fever vaccination. One entry per CDR3 protein results from TCRdb running MiXCR on the 5' RACE reads. The table has approximately 300,000 distinct CDR3 sequences, about an eighth seen once; the top ten hold 0.4% to 0.65%. The sample in question was CD4+ T cells sorted from PBMCs, obtained 45 days after the yellow fever booster vaccination. Source of these receptors: a man aged 25-40 years who received the YFV17D yellow fever vaccine.

This clonotype was observed a few times. The chain carries TRBV19 and TRBJ1-6; D is possibly TRBD1 (5 bases). The germline V and J ends were trimmed by 3 bases and 11 bases, with 14 bases remaining between them. Germline CDR1 LNHDA, CDR2 SQIVND (reference sequence). The CDR3 runs 14 residues. Here the CDR3 DNA reads TGTGCCAGTAGTATCGGCAGGGAAGGGACACCCCTCCACTTT. Its translation: CASSIGREGTPLHF.

The chain couples TRBV7-9 to TRBJ2-3; TRBD2 aligns across 13 bases. The CDR3 extends over 17 amino acids. V dropped 5 bases and J dropped 5; count of bases not matched to a gene: 10. Germline lookup yields CDR1 SEHNR and CDR2 FQNEAQ (reference sequence). CDR3 residues: CASSPGLAGRYLDTQYF. DNA for the CDR3: TGTGCCAGCAGCCCGGGACTAGCGGGAAGATATTTAGATACGCAGTATTTT.

This clonotype occurred a few times. The chain links TRBV6-2 or TRBV6-3 to TRBJ1-6; tentatively, D is TRBD1 (5 bases). Trimming cost V 8 bases and J 14 bases, with 13 bases left between them. This CDR3 is 11 amino acids long. Germline CDR1 MNHEY, CDR2 SVGEGT. The CDR3 coding sequence is TGTGCCAGCGGGACCCTGGGGTCCCTCCACTTT. This encodes CASGTLGSLHF.

In its sample, this clonotype was seen a few times. This chain links TRBV4-3 with TRBJ1-2; tentative D call: TRBD1 (6 bases). The CDR3 loop spans 14 amino acids. Germline loops: CDR1 LGHNA, CDR2 YSLEER. V was pared by 0 bases and J by 4 bases, with 9 bases between. CDR3 coding DNA: TGCGCCAGCAGCCAAGAGGACAGCGCCTATGGCTACACCTTC. It yields the protein CASSQEDSAYGYTF.

This chain joins TRBV7-6 and TRBJ2-1, with D perhaps matching TRBD2 (7 bases). The CDR3 runs 12 residues. Looked up from germline, CDR1 is SGHVS and CDR2 is FNYEAQ. V was trimmed by 5 bases and J by 9 bases, leaving 11 bases between them. As DNA, the CDR3 is TGTGCCAGCAGCACCGCGGGGGCTGAGCAGTTCTTC. It specifies CASSTAGAEQFF.

J is TRBJ1-4 and V is TRBV4-1; D remains unclear. The ends were cut back, 0 bases at V and 11 bases at J, with 7 bases in the middle. Germline V lookup: CDR1 MGHRA, CDR2 YSYEKL. The length of the CDR3 is 12 residues. The CDR3 sequence is CASSQEVGKLFF. The DNA for the CDR3 is TGCGCCAGCAGCCAAGAGGTGGGGAAACTGTTTTTT.